The source of this T cell receptor (beta chain) is a study of cytomegalovirus exposure and HLA in healthy donors. The junction had 3 bases not matched to a gene; V was cut back by 7 bases and J by 3 bases. This CDR3 region has 14 residues. Germline V gives CDR1 MDHEN, CDR2 SYDVKM. The PCR made use of 60 Vbeta and 13 Jbeta primers. Profiled with immunoSEQ multiplex PCR; TCRdb holds only in-frame clones, not every one. The repertoire holds roughly 200,000 clones, with more than 75% as singletons. The sample consisted of PBMCs. This clonotype was sampled from a man aged 25-45 years in good health and CMV-seronegative. The rearrangement joins TRBV28 to TRBJ2-6; 7 nucleotides line up with TRBD1. This CDR3 reads CASNAGGGANVLTF. The CDR3 coding sequence is TGTGCCAGCAACGCAGGGGGTGGGGCCAACGTCCTGACTTTC.